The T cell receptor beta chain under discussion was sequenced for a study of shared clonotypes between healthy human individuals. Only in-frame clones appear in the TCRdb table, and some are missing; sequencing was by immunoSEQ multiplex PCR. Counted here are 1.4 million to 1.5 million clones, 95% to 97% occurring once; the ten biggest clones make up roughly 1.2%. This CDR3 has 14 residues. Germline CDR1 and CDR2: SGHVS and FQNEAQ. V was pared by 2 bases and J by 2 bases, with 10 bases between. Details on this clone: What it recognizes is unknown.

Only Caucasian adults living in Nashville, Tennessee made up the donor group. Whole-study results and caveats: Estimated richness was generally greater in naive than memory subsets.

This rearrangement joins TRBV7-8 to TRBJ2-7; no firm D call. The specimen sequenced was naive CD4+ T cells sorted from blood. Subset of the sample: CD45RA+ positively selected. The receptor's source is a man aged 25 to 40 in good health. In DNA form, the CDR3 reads TGTGCCAGCAGCTTACGCACAAAAGCCTACGAGCAGTACTTC. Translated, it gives CASSLRTKAYEQYF.